The rows below give T cell receptor beta chains drawn from one sample of a study of T-cell memory formation after mild COVID-19. TCRdb reanalysed the 5' RACE reads using MiXCR and keeps one entry per CDR3 protein. The table includes 40,000 to 45,000 distinct CDR3 sequences, approximately 6.8% detected once. The sequenced sample consisted of PBMCs or a T cell subset sorted from them (not recorded which). The source of these receptors is a man younger than 30 who had mild COVID-19 (a few samples of this study predate the infection). Cell type and time point are not known. CDR3s include the opening cysteine and the closing phenylalanine or tryptophan. A D gene is named only where the DNA matches it firmly. Size values are once, few and many counts, or a class for expanded clones, and some rows have none.

TRBV7-2	NA	TRBJ2-6	many	TGTGCCAGCACCCCTTTGGCCTCCGGGGCCAACGTCCTGACTTTC	CASTPLASGANVLTF
TRBV5-5	NA	TRBJ1-5	few	TGTGCCAGCAGCTTGGATCACCATAGCAATCAGCCCCAGCATTTT	CASSLDHHSNQPQHF
TRBV7-2	NA	TRBJ2-5	many	TGTGCCAGCAGCGCCCAGACGGGGCGTGAGACCCAGTACTTC	CASSAQTGRETQYF
TRBV13	NA	TRBJ1-2	few	TGTGCCAGCAGCTTACGGGGGTATGGCTACACCTTC	CASSLRGYGYTF
TRBV5-6	NA	TRBJ1-5	few	TGTGCCAGCAGCTTCACAGGAGGCAATCAGCCCCAGCATTTT	CASSFTGGNQPQHF
TRBV29-1	TRBD1	TRBJ2-2	few	TGCAGCGGGCGAACCAGGGGGTTCTCCGGGGAGCTGTTTTTT	CSGRTRGFSGELFF
TRBV4-3	NA	TRBJ2-2	few	TGCGCCAGCAGCCAAGATCCGGGGACGTTATCGGGGACCGGGGAGCTGTTTTTT	CASSQDPGTLSGTGELFF
TRBV6-6	TRBD1	TRBJ2-2	NA	TGTGCCAGCAGGCCGGGACAGGGGTACACCGGGGAGCTGTTTTTT	CASRPGQGYTGELFF
TRBV11-1	NA	TRBJ1-1	NA	TGTGCCAGCAGGGCCGGGCCGAACACTGAAGCTTTCTTT	CASRAGPNTEAFF
TRBV7-9	NA	TRBJ1-4	few	TGTGCCAGCAGCCAGGAAACAGGAAAACTGTTTTTT	CASSQETGKLFF
TRBV10-3	NA	TRBJ1-5	few	TGTGCCATCAGTGAGGGGAGTCGCAATCAGCCCCAGCATTTT	CAISEGSRNQPQHF
TRBV5-5	TRBD1	TRBJ1-6	NA	TGTGCCAGCAGCTTGGGGAAGCTACGACAGGGAATCTTGACCCTCCACTTT	CASSLGKLRQGILTLHF
TRBV20-1	TRBD2	TRBJ2-3	NA	TGCAGTGCTCCCATGCTAGCGGTGAGCACAGATACGCAGTATTTT	CSAPMLAVSTDTQYF
TRBV15	TRBD1	TRBJ2-2	NA	TGTGCCACCAGCAGCCGGGACAGGGGGACCGGGGAGCTGTTTTTT	CATSSRDRGTGELFF
TRBV15	NA	TRBJ1-4	NA	TGTGCCACCAGCCTCGACCTCCGGGCTTCAAATGAAAAACTGTTTTTT	CATSLDLRASNEKLFF
TRBV7-9	TRBD2	TRBJ2-7	many	TGTGCCAGCAGCTCCCCGGGACTAGCGGCTCTTTCAGGGCAGTACTTC	CASSSPGLAALSGQYF
TRBV4-1	NA	TRBJ2-2	few	TGCGCCAGCAGCCTCCGGCCAGGGAGTCTTGGCGGGGAGCTGTTTTTT	CASSLRPGSLGGELFF
TRBV27	TRBD1	TRBJ1-6	NA	TGTGCCAGCAGTTCGACAGGGAATTATAATTCACCCCTCCACTTT	CASSSTGNYNSPLHF
TRBV12-3/TRBV12-4	NA	TRBJ1-4	NA	TGTGCCAGCAGTGGTGGAGGGCTGAGTTTTACTAATGAAAAACTGTTTTTT	CASSGGGLSFTNEKLFF
TRBV2	NA	TRBJ2-3	few	TGTGCCAGCAGTGAGTGGTACACAGATACGCAGTATTTT	CASSEWYTDTQYF
TRBV7-2	NA	TRBJ1-3	NA	TGTGCCAGCAGCTTAAGTTCTGGGACCGGGTCTGGAAACACCATATATTTT	CASSLSSGTGSGNTIYF
TRBV6-6	NA	TRBJ1-1	few	TGTGCCAGCAGTCCCCTCCGGCGAACTACTGAAGCTTTCTTT	CASSPLRRTTEAFF
TRBV20-1	NA	TRBJ2-5	few	TGCAGTGCTAGAGAGGGGTCAGCTAGAGAGACCCAGTACTTC	CSAREGSARETQYF
TRBV4-2	NA	TRBJ2-5	few	TGTGCCAGCAGCCAAGACCTCGGTGGTCCGGGGGGCCCGGAGACCCAGTACTTC	CASSQDLGGPGGPETQYF
TRBV5-4	NA	TRBJ1-2	many	TGTGCCAGCAGCACGCCGCGGGACTCTCTCTATGGCTACACCTTC	CASSTPRDSLYGYTF
TRBV4-1	TRBD1	TRBJ2-7	NA	TGCGCCAGCAGCCAATTAGGGGGCTCAGGGCAGTACTTC	CASSQLGGSGQYF
TRBV7-2	NA	TRBJ2-3	few	TGTGCCAGCAGCCCTCCGAGCGATACGCAGTATTTT	CASSPPSDTQYF
TRBV5-1	TRBD1	TRBJ2-7	few	TGCGCCAGCAGCTACAGGGGAGAAGGCTACGAGCAGTACTTC	CASSYRGEGYEQYF
TRBV5-1	NA	TRBJ1-5	few	TGCGCCAGCAGCTTAGCCCCAGGAGGGGCTCTAAGCAATCAGCCCCAGCATTTT	CASSLAPGGALSNQPQHF
TRBV7-2	NA	TRBJ2-5	NA	TGTGCCAGCAGCTCAGCGTGGAGGTCGTACCAAGAGACCCAGTACTTC	CASSSAWRSYQETQYF
TRBV11-2	NA	TRBJ2-5	many	TGTGCCAGCAGCTCCTCCGGGACAAGACAAGAGACCCAGTACTTC	CASSSSGTRQETQYF
TRBV15	NA	TRBJ1-4	NA	TGTGCCACCAGCAGTCGAGCGAGGGGAAAACTGTTTTTT	CATSSRARGKLFF
TRBV7-9	NA	TRBJ2-7	few	TGTGCCAGCAGCCGCTCCGGGGCAGCTCTCTTCTTC	CASSRSGAALFF
TRBV18	NA	TRBJ2-3	many	TGTGCCAGCTCACCGGTCGGGCAGGGCACAGATACGCAGTATTTT	CASSPVGQGTDTQYF
TRBV7-2	TRBD1	TRBJ1-5	NA	TGTGCCAGCAGCCCCGGACAGGGACGTTATAGCAATCAGCCCCAGCATTTT	CASSPGQGRYSNQPQHF
TRBV7-3	NA	TRBJ1-5	few	TGTGCCAGCAGCGTAGACGGGGGTACGCCCCAGCATTTT	CASSVDGGTPQHF
TRBV6-5	NA	TRBJ2-7	many	TGTGCCAGCAGTTACTCCCTGGACAGCGCCTACGAGCAGTACTTC	CASSYSLDSAYEQYF
TRBV5-1	NA	TRBJ2-7	many	TGCGCCAGCAGCTTGTCCCCTGGGGAAACCTACGAGCAGTACTTC	CASSLSPGETYEQYF
TRBV18	NA	TRBJ1-5	NA	TGTGCCAGCTCCCCGGTGGGGGGGCCCCAGCATTTT	CASSPVGGPQHF
TRBV6-2/TRBV6-3	TRBD1	TRBJ2-1	NA	TGTGCCAGCGGATTACAGGGGAACAATGAGCAGTTCTTC	CASGLQGNNEQFF
TRBV4-1	NA	TRBJ2-3	many	TGCGCCAGCAGCCACGACCAGGGGCCGCAGTATTTT	CASSHDQGPQYF
TRBV5-1	NA	TRBJ2-5	many	TGCGCCAGTATTGGGGTAGGCCAAGAGACCCAGTACTTC	CASIGVGQETQYF
TRBV7-2	TRBD1	TRBJ2-3	few	TGTGCCAGCAGCCAGACAGGGGCAGGCACAGATACGCAGTATTTT	CASSQTGAGTDTQYF
TRBV29-1	NA	TRBJ1-4	NA	TGCAGCGTTGGCCAGTCCAATGAAAAACTGTTTTTT	CSVGQSNEKLFF
TRBV5-1	TRBD1	TRBJ1-1	many	TGCGCCAGCAGCTTGACAGGGGGCACTGAAGCTTTCTTT	CASSLTGGTEAFF
TRBV9	NA	TRBJ2-7	NA	TGTGCCAGCAGCCCCCAAACAGGTAACGAGCAGTACTTC	CASSPQTGNEQYF
TRBV9	NA	TRBJ2-3	few	TGTGCCAGCAGCAAATCATCTCGGGGGGCCGGGGCAGATACGCAGTATTTT	CASSKSSRGAGADTQYF
TRBV18	NA	TRBJ2-4	many	TGTGCCAGCTCACCAAGTTTCGGGGAAGGACAGTACTTC	CASSPSFGEGQYF
TRBV29-1	NA	TRBJ2-7	NA	TGCAGCGTTGCCGATCGTAAGGGGTTCGGATACGAGCAGTACTTC	CSVADRKGFGYEQYF
TRBV7-2	TRBD1	TRBJ2-3	NA	TGTGCCAGCAGAATTGACAGGGTAGGCACAGATACGCAGTATTTT	CASRIDRVGTDTQYF
TRBV7-8	TRBD2	TRBJ2-1	NA	TGTGCCAGCAGCTTAGTCCCCTGGACTAGCGGGGGGCAGGTTGAGCAGTTCTTC	CASSLVPWTSGGQVEQFF
TRBV5-1	NA	TRBJ2-7	NA	TGCGCCAGCAGCGGCGGGGGCCCTGGAAACGAGCAGTACTTC	CASSGGGPGNEQYF
TRBV18	NA	TRBJ2-7	once	TGTGCCAGCTCACCATGGCAGGGTCCCTACGAGCAGTACTTC	CASSPWQGPYEQYF
TRBV7-9	NA	TRBJ1-1	few	TGTGCCAGCATCGCGGGACGGATGAACACTGAAGCTTTCTTT	CASIAGRMNTEAFF
TRBV7-2	NA	TRBJ2-3	many	TGTGCCAGCAGCGCACGACAGTTTCCTGATACGCAGTATTTT	CASSARQFPDTQYF
TRBV5-6	NA	TRBJ2-3	few	TGTGCCAGCAGTCCGAGGGTTCCAAGCACAGATACGCAGTATTTT	CASSPRVPSTDTQYF
TRBV10-3	TRBD2	TRBJ2-3	many	TGTGCCATCAGTGGCAGCGGGGTGAGCACAGATACGCAGTATTTT	CAISGSGVSTDTQYF
TRBV5-1	TRBD2	TRBJ2-3	few	TGCGCCAGCAGCCCCTTAGCGGGGGACGGTTCAGATACGCAGTATTTT	CASSPLAGDGSDTQYF
TRBV5-1	TRBD1	TRBJ2-1	many	TGCGCCAGCACCATCGGGACAGACCTCAATGAGCAGTTCTTC	CASTIGTDLNEQFF
TRBV7-3	TRBD2	TRBJ2-3	few	TGTGCCAGCAGTCCGACTAGCGGGGGTGCAGATACGCAGTATTTT	CASSPTSGGADTQYF